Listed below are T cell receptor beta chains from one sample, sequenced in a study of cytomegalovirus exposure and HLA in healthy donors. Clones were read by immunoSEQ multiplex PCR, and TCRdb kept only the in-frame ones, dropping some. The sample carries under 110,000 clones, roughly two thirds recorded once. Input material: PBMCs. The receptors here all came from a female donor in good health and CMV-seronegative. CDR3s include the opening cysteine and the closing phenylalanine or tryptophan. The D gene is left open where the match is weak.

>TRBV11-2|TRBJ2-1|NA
CASSLGSGYNEQFF
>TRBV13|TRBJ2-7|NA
CASSFGKHSYEQYF
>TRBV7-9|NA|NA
CASSLVAGYEQYF
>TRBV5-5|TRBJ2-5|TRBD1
CASSGQGALETQYF
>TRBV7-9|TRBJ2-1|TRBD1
CASSSRDREVQSGQFF
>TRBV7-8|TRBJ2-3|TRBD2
CASSLVPYSGRTQYF
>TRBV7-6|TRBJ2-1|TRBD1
CASSFLYRGSSGNEQFF
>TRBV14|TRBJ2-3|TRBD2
CASSQEREGRWEDTQYF
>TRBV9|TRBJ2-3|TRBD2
CASSVDGGRTDTQYF
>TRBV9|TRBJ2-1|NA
CASSGRVGQFF
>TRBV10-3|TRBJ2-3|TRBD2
CAIRPGLATDTQYF
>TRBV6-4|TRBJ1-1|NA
CASSDFRGTEAFF
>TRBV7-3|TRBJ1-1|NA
CASSSGVGGTEAFF
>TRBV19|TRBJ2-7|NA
CASSSRRDEQYF
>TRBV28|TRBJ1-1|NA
CASRPTSNTEAFF
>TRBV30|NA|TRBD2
CAWSVLGTSGSEQYF
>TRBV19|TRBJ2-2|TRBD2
CASSALAGTTGELFF
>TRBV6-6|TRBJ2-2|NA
CASVERGELFF
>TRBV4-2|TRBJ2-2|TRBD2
CASSRAGGDTGELFF
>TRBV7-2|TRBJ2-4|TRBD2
CASSSRTSPKNIQYF
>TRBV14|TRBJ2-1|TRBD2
CASSQTGLAAYNEQFF
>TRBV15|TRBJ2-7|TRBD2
CATSRDNGRRLADEQYF
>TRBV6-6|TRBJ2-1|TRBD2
CASSSSGRRDNEQFF
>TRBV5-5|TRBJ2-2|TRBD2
CASSARTSGRGELFF
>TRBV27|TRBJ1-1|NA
CASSLGGWRVGTEAFF
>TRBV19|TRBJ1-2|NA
CASSASRGYGYTF
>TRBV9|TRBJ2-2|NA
CASSSHSAGVGELFF
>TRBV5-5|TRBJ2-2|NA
CASSLLQGATGELFF
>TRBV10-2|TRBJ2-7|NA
CASSRGSEQYF
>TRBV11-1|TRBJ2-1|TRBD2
CASSWTRGSYNEQFF
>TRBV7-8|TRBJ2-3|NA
CASSLGWRFTDTQYF
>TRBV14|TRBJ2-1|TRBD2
CASSQDRGTSGSHNEQFF
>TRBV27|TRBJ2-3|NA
CASSLYGVGQPGNTQYF
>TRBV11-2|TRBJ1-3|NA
CASSPQRNTIYF
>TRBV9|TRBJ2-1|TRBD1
CASSSQGATYNEQFF
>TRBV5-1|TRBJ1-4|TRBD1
CASRRQGAANEKLFF
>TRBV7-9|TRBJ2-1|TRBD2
CASSGPGLAEQFF
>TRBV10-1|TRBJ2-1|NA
CASSESLAYNEQFF
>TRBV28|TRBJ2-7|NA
CASSFPKTRVGAESSYEQYF
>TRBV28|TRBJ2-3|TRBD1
CASSLGTGFSTDTQYF
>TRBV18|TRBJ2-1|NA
CASSHRGRLTRGMNEQFF
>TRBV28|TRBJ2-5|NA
CASTPEAELQETQYF
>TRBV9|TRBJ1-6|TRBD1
CASSSWTGGRNSPLHF
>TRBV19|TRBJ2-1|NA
CASSRQVLGRGNEQFF
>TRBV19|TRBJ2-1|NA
CASSIGGMNNEQFF
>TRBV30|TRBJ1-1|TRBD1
CAWSPDRGEGAFF
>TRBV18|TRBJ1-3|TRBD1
CASSRGQASSGNTIYF
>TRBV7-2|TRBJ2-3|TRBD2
CASSRRGLAGGSGNTQYF
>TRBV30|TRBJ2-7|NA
CALGGPQEQYF
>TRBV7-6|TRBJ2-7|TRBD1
CASSSPGQGMYEQYF
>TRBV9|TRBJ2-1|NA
CASSVDRDYNEQFF
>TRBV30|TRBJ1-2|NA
CAWSGRALGTF
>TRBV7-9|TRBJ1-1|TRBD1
CASRSGTGGWGTEAFF
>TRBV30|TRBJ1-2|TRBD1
CAWSVQGGDGYTF
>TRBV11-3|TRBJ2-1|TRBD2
CASSGGRWTSGYNEQFF
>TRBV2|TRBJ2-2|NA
CASGDREVYTGELFF